This T cell receptor beta chain was recovered during a study of PD-1 blockade in classical Hodgkin lymphoma. Notes on the study in general: Whereas CD4+ TCR diversity had risen significantly by C4D1, CD8+ TCR diversity had not. Relapsed/refractory patients reportedly had the lowest baseline TCR diversity, below newly diagnosed patients, who were below healthy donors.

As for this clone: As yet, its antigen is unknown.

The CDR3 totals 16 residues. Germline assignment: CDR1 PRHDT and CDR2 FYEKMQ (reference sequence). V shed 3 bases and J shed 2 bases, with 14 bases lying between them. Autologous stem cell transplantation was followed by relapse in every patient, and brentuximab vedotin exposure varied. Clones were read by immunoSEQ multiplex PCR, and TCRdb kept only the in-frame ones, dropping some. The repertoire holds more than 60,000 clones, with about 88% as singletons. This clonotype was obtained from a human donor with classical Hodgkin lymphoma. The V gene is TRBV13, the J gene TRBJ2-1; the D gene is possibly TRBD1 (6 bases). Here the sequenced sample was peripheral blood mononuclear cells (PBMCs), taken at baseline. This chain's CDR3 is CASSLQGPPTYNEQFF. DNA for the CDR3: TGTGCCAGCAGCTTGCAGGGGCCGCCAACCTACAATGAGCAGTTCTTC.